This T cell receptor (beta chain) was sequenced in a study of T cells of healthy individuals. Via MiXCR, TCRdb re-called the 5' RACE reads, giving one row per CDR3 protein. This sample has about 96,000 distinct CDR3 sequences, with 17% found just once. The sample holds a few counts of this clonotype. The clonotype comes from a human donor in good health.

Here the CDR3 reads CASSAERNTEAFF. The CDR3 DNA reads TGTGCCAGCAGTGCCGAGAGGAACACTGAAGCTTTCTTT. J is TRBJ1-1 and V is TRBV2; no clear D. In germline, CDR1 is SNHLY, CDR2 FYNNEI. This CDR3 spans 13 amino acids. V gave up 4 bases and J gave up 1 base, with 7 bases separating them.